This TCR beta chain was captured by sequencing in a study of human T cells and chemical hapten exposure. Individual cDNA molecules in this library carried unique molecular identifiers. In the original analysis: With a range of about 23,224 to 690,600, the median per sample was 95,638 TCRs. TCRdb re-analysed the RACE reads in MiXCR, keeping a single row per CDR3 protein. The V and J calls reflect TCRdb's pipeline rather than the authors' work. This sample has under 450,000 distinct CDR3 sequences, with around 6% found just once. Time point reported: patch test 2, 6 weeks after DPC sensitization. Treatment here: therapeutic diphenylcyclopropenone sensitization with weekly scalp DPC. The V gene end was trimmed by 3 bases and the J gene end by 0 bases; junction bases not matched to a gene: 17. CDR1 and CDR2 from the germline V gene are MGHRA and YSYEKL. This CDR3 has 20 amino acids.

This clonotype originated in a woman aged 18-29 years with alopecia areata. Some clones in this sample may be carry-over from other donors' samples. The chain recombines TRBV4-1 with TRBJ1-5; the match to TRBD1 covers 7 bases. Here the sequenced sample was whole blood, taken in connection with sensitization to the hapten diphenylcyclopropenone (DPC). The CDR3 reads CASSQIPYLQGPYSNQPQHF. In nucleotides, the CDR3 is TGCGCCAGCAGCCAGATTCCGTACTTACAGGGGCCTTATAGCAATCAGCCCCAGCATTTT.